This T cell receptor beta chain appears in the sequencing data of a study of cytomegalovirus exposure and HLA in healthy donors. Broader study findings: In a later analysis, HLA-associated TCR beta chains were more clonally expanded than equally common others.

Comment on this clone: Its antigen is currently unknown.

PCR primers comprised 60 Vbeta and 13 Jbeta primers. Method: immunoSEQ multiplex PCR; TCRdb's copy keeps in-frame clones and lacks some. The sample records 70,000 to 90,000 clones, 65% to 70% being singletons. CDR1 and CDR2 from the germline V gene are SGDLS and YYNGEE. There are 14 residues in the CDR3. The ends lost 4 bases at V and 5 bases at J; junction bases unmatched: 5. The chain uses TRBV9 and TRBJ2-5, with 10 bases fitting TRBD1. Sequenced input: PBMCs. This receptor was obtained from a man aged 40-49 years in good health and CMV-seropositive. In DNA form, the CDR3 reads TGTGCCAGCAGCAGACAGGGGGCGCGGGAGACCCAGTACTTC. Translating gives CASSRQGARETQYF.